A single sample gave rise to the 32 T cell receptor beta chains below, sequenced in a study of CD8 T cells in Susac syndrome. RNA totalling roughly 0.5 to 1 ug underwent reverse transcription with random hexamers. TCRdb re-derived calls from the immunoSEQ multiplex PCR reads in MiXCR, one entry per CDR3 protein. The data hold about 140,000 distinct CDR3 sequences, with more than 85% observed a single time. The source material was CD4+ T cells from PBMCs. The receptors were sampled from a human donor with Susac syndrome.

V gene TRBV18 combines with J gene TRBJ2-7; tentatively, D is TRBD2 (6 bases). This CDR3 region has 14 residues. Trimming cost V 3 bases and J 3 bases, with 12 bases left between them. Germline CDR1 is KGHSH and CDR2 is LQKENI. The CDR3 nucleotides are TGTGCCAGCTCACCGGCTAGCGTAGACTACGAGCAGTACTTC. This gives the protein CASSPASVDYEQYF.

This rearrangement joins TRBV29-1 to TRBJ2-3, with 13 nucleotides matching TRBD2. In germline, CDR1 is SQVTM, CDR2 ANQGSEA. J gave up 6 bases and V 4 bases, and 7 bases lay outside the gene matches. CDR3 size: 15 residues. The CDR3 sequence: CSVVGLAGVLDTQYF. CDR3 coding DNA: TGCAGCGTTGTTGGACTAGCGGGAGTATTGGATACGCAGTATTTT.

The chain joins TRBV20-1 to TRBJ2-3; 11 bases map to TRBD2. Germline V gene data show CDR1 as DFQATT and CDR2 as SNEGSKA (reference sequence). The CDR3 spans 13 residues. The ends lost 6 bases at V and 6 bases at J; junction bases unmatched: 5. The DNA for the CDR3 is TGCAGTGCCCGACTAGCGGGAAGGGATACGCAGTATTTT. Translating gives CSARLAGRDTQYF.

V usage is TRBV12-3 or TRBV12-4 and J usage is TRBJ1-4; 8 nucleotides agree with TRBD1. V was clipped by 5 bases and J by 7 bases; unmatched bases: 6. The CDR3 loop spans 14 amino acids. The DNA of the CDR3 is TGTGCCAGCAGTCCCCGGACAGGGTTTGAAAAACTGTTTTTT. As protein: CASSPRTGFEKLFF.

V gene TRBV6-1 combines with J gene TRBJ2-2; D is perhaps TRBD1 or TRBD2 (6 bases each). This CDR3 has 18 amino acids. From germline, CDR1 is MNHNS and CDR2 SASEGT. Between the trimmed V and J ends, which lost 5 bases and 4 bases, there was a span of 23 bases. Here the CDR3 reads CASSTSRRGRSSTGELFF. The CDR3 nucleotides read TGTGCCAGCAGTACCAGCCGCCGGGGGCGTTCGTCCACCGGGGAGCTGTTTTTT.

This clonotype appeared a few times. The rearrangement uses TRBV7-9 and TRBJ2-5, with 7 bases that match TRBD1. Germline assignment: CDR1 SEHNR and CDR2 FQNEAQ (reference sequence). The CDR3 loop spans 14 amino acids. V lost 2 bases, J lost 5 bases, and 5 bases stayed unmatched. The DNA for the CDR3 is TGTGCCAGCAGCTTAAGACAGGGTGTCGAGACCCAGTACTTC. The encoded protein is CASSLRQGVETQYF. Full variable domain (remainder filled in from reference TRBV7-9 and TRBJ2-5): DTGVSQNPRHKITKRGQNVTFRCDPISEHNRLYWYRQTLGQGPEFLTYFQNEAQLEKSRLLSDRFSAERPKGSFSTLEIQRTEQGDSAMYLCASSLRQGVETQYFGPGTRLLVL.

V is TRBV12-3 or TRBV12-4 and J is TRBJ1-1; TRBD1 matches at 7 bases. J lost 8 bases, V lost 5 bases, and 5 bases had no gene match. This CDR3 has 12 residues. The CDR3 here is CASSGWDREAFF. The CDR3 DNA follows: TGTGCCAGCAGTGGATGGGACAGAGAAGCTTTCTTT.

The chain uses TRBV28 and TRBJ2-7, with TRBD1 identical over 7 bases. Germline CDR1 is MDHEN and CDR2 is SYDVKM. This CDR3 has 15 amino acids. V lost 6 bases and J lost 2; bases outside the gene matches: 10. CDR3 sequence reads: CASSPGGAVPYEQYF. The CDR3 DNA follows: TGTGCCAGCAGCCCAGGGGGTGCTGTTCCCTACGAGCAGTACTTC.

The chain has TRBV29-1 and TRBJ2-1, with 10 bases lining up with TRBD2. With 7 bases clipped from V and 4 bases from J, the junction kept 4 bases outside the gene matches. The CDR3 has 13 amino acids. Germline V gene sequence: CDR1 SQVTM, CDR2 ANQGSEA. CDR3 DNA sequence: TGCAGCGCAACTAGCGGGAAGTACAATGAGCAGTTCTTC. The encoded protein is CSATSGKYNEQFF.

V is TRBV28 and J is TRBJ1-2; D not certain. The V gene lost 3 bases and the J gene lost 2 bases, with 7 bases spanning the gap. CDR1 is MDHEN, CDR2 SYDVKM, per germline. This CDR3 has 13 amino acids. CDR3 residues: CASSFTRNYGYTF. The CDR3 DNA follows: TGTGCCAGCAGTTTCACCAGGAACTATGGCTACACCTTC.

This clonotype was detected once. The rearrangement links TRBV27 to TRBJ2-7; TRBD1 is a possible D gene (6 bases). V lost 5 bases, J lost 5 bases, and 13 bases lay in between. Germline V gene data show CDR1 as MNHEY and CDR2 as SMNVEV (reference sequence). The CDR3 is 13 residues long. The CDR3: CASSPRGGHEQYF. CDR3 bases: TGTGCCAGCAGTCCCCGTGGGGGCCACGAGCAGTACTTC.

The chain links TRBV5-1 to TRBJ2-7, with D possibly TRBD1 on 5 matching bases. The germline gives CDR1 SGHRS, CDR2 YFSETQ. CDR3 length: 15 residues. V was trimmed by 4 bases and J by 0 bases, leaving 14 bases between them. The CDR3 protein is CASSILGPSSYEQYF. DNA for the CDR3: TGCGCCAGCAGCATTCTGGGGCCGAGCTCCTACGAGCAGTACTTC.

The chain links TRBV30 to TRBJ2-7, with D perhaps matching TRBD2 (5 bases). Germline lookup yields CDR1 GTSNPN and CDR2 SVGIG (reference sequence). V was cut by 3 bases and J by 3 bases, with 18 bases left in between. The CDR3 spans 15 residues. CDR3 region: CAWRSKASRRYEQYF. The CDR3 bases are TGTGCCTGGAGATCCAAGGCTAGCCGTCGCTACGAGCAGTACTTC. The variable domain in full, with the rest retrieved from reference TRBV30 and TRBJ2-7, is SQTIHQWPATLVQPVGSPLSLECTVEGTSNPNLYWYRQAAGRGLQLLFYSVGIGQISSEVPQNLSASRPQDRQFILSSKKLLLSDSGFYLCAWRSKASRRYEQYFGPGTRLTVT.

The chain is built from TRBV15 and TRBJ1-1; D may be TRBD1 (5 bases). The CDR3 has 13 amino acids. V shed 0 bases and J shed 8 bases, with 10 bases lying between them. Germline CDR1 is LNHNV and CDR2 is YYDKDF (reference sequence). The CDR3 coding sequence is TGTGCCACCAGCAGAGATCAGGGACGGGAAGCTTTCTTT. Its protein is CATSRDQGREAFF. Full variable domain (outside the CDR3, taken from reference TRBV15 and TRBJ1-1): DAMVIQNPRYQVTQFGKPVTLSCSQTLNHNVMYWYQQKSSQAPKLLFHYYDKDFNNEADTPDNFQSRRPNTSFCFLDIRSPGLGDTAMYLCATSRDQGREAFFGQGTRLTVV.

The chain combines TRBV19 with TRBJ1-1; TRBD1 matches 7 bases. Germline CDR1 and CDR2: LNHDA and SQIVND (reference sequence). The CDR3 contains 13 residues. The V segment lost 5 bases and the J segment 4 bases; nucleotides outside the gene matches: 4. The CDR3 nucleotides read TGTGCCAGTAGTCCCCACAGGGGCACTGAAGCTTTCTTT. This encodes CASSPHRGTEAFF.

The chain is built from TRBV6-5 and TRBJ1-2, with D possibly TRBD1 on 6 matching bases. The CDR3 is made up of 15 amino acids. The germline V gene encodes CDR1 MNHEY and CDR2 SVGAGI. The germline V and J ends were trimmed by 3 bases and 2 bases, with 13 bases remaining between them. CDR3 coding DNA: TGTGCCAGCAGTTATCTCGACAGGACCAACTATGGCTACACCTTC. This gives the protein CASSYLDRTNYGYTF.

Only one count was recorded for this clonotype. This rearrangement joins TRBV6-2 or TRBV6-3 to TRBJ2-3; 11 nucleotides match TRBD2. CDR1 and CDR2 from the germline V gene are MNHEY and SVGEGT. The CDR3 has 17 residues. V trimming: 8 bases; J trimming: 2 bases; junction bases outside the gene matches: 12. CDR3 protein: CASGPWGLAVHTDTQYF. CDR3 sequence (DNA): TGTGCCAGCGGACCGTGGGGACTAGCGGTTCACACAGATACGCAGTATTTT.

The V call is TRBV10-3, the J call TRBJ1-4, with D perhaps TRBD1 (6 bases). V lost 3 bases and J lost 3, with 11 bases in between. Germline CDR1 is ENHRY and CDR2 is SYGVKD. The CDR3 totals 15 residues. CDR3 DNA sequence: TGTGCCATCAGTGATCCGACAGGAGCTAATGAAAAACTGTTTTTT. Encoded protein: CAISDPTGANEKLFF.

The V call is TRBV27, the J call TRBJ2-7, with 8 bases aligning to TRBD2. Germline assignment: CDR1 MNHEY and CDR2 SMNVEV (reference sequence). The V segment lost 8 bases and the J segment 5 bases; nucleotides outside the gene matches: 8. This CDR3 contains 13 residues. The CDR3 DNA reads TGTGCCAGCGCCCTCGGGGGGGGCCACGAGCAGTACTTC. Amino acid sequence: CASALGGGHEQYF.

CDR3 DNA: TGTGCCTGGAGTAGGCTCGGTGGACAGCCCCAGCATTTT. It encodes CAWSRLGGQPQHF. This chain uses TRBV30 with TRBJ1-5; D gene uncertain. CDR3 length: 13 residues. V shed 2 bases and J shed 7 bases, with 12 bases lying between them. CDR1 and CDR2 from the germline V gene are GTSNPN and SVGIG (reference sequence).

This chain connects TRBV29-1 to TRBJ2-5; perhaps TRBD2 as D (5 bases). V lost 7 bases, J lost 4 bases, and 13 bases lay in between. CDR1 and CDR2 from the germline V gene are SQVTM and ANQGSEA. This CDR3 spans 12 amino acids. The CDR3, as DNA: TGCAGCGCAGCCGGGGATGCAGAGACCCAGTACTTC. The encoded protein is CSAAGDAETQYF.

This clonotype was detected once. V usage is TRBV12-3 or TRBV12-4 and J usage is TRBJ1-1; D might be TRBD1 (6 bases). The V end was cut by 7 bases, the J end by 4 bases, with 13 bases between. This CDR3 has 13 residues. The CDR3 sequence: CASTFTGTTEAFF. In DNA form, the CDR3 reads TGTGCCAGCACCTTTACAGGGACCACTGAAGCTTTCTTT.

The chain carries TRBV20-1 and TRBJ2-7, with no clear D. The germline V gene has CDR1 DFQATT and CDR2 SNEGSKA (reference sequence). Trimming shortened V by 4 bases and J by 3 bases, and 13 bases separated the two germline ends. The CDR3 contains 13 residues. DNA of the CDR3: TGCAGTGCTACGAAAGATCCAGACTACGAGCAGTACTTC. The encoded protein is CSATKDPDYEQYF.

The V gene is TRBV11-2, the J gene TRBJ1-1; TRBD1 matches 10 bases. This CDR3 has 14 amino acids. V shed 7 bases, J shed 1 base, and the junction held 3 bases outside the gene matches. Germline CDR1 SGHAT, CDR2 FQNNGV. The CDR3 protein is CASMTGGENTEAFF. The CDR3 nucleotides are TGTGCCAGCATGACAGGGGGCGAGAACACTGAAGCTTTCTTT.

The chain uses TRBV12-3 or TRBV12-4 and TRBJ1-5; D is possibly TRBD1 (5 bases). The V end was cut by 4 bases, the J end by 6 bases, with 13 bases between. The CDR3 totals 14 residues. The CDR3 region has the DNA TGTGCCAGCAGTTCTCAGGGTGAGGGTCAGCCCCAGCATTTT. Protein product: CASSSQGEGQPQHF.

This chain links TRBV30 with TRBJ1-3; the D is unclear. V was shortened by 0 bases and J by 4 bases, with 7 bases between the two germline ends. The CDR3 sequence is 13 residues long. The germline V gene encodes CDR1 GTSNPN and CDR2 SVGIG (reference sequence). The chain's CDR3 is CAWSVAGGNTIYF. CDR3 DNA sequence: TGTGCCTGGAGTGTGGCTGGAGGAAACACCATATATTTT.

The chain couples TRBV2 to TRBJ1-1; D gene ambiguous. The V gene lost 2 bases and the J gene lost 7 bases, with 14 bases spanning the gap. Germline V gene sequence: CDR1 SNHLY, CDR2 FYNNEI. The CDR3 sequence is 14 residues long. The CDR3 protein is CASSEPPQRGEAFF. The CDR3 coding sequence is TGTGCCAGCAGTGAACCCCCACAACGAGGTGAAGCTTTCTTT.

This chain links TRBV15 with TRBJ2-1; 7 bases agree with TRBD1. Losses at the gene ends were 3 bases for V and 6 bases for J; bases not matched to a gene: 8. Per germline, CDR1 LNHNV and CDR2 YYDKDF (reference sequence). The CDR3 sequence is 15 residues long. CDR3 sequence reads: CATSREPGTVNEQFF. The CDR3 nucleotides are TGTGCCACCAGCAGGGAGCCCGGGACAGTCAATGAGCAGTTCTTC.

This clonotype was seen only once. The V and J genes are TRBV7-9 and TRBJ1-1; D gene ambiguous. This CDR3 has 14 amino acids. CDR1 is SEHNR and CDR2 is FQNEAQ in the germline V gene (reference sequence). V lost 5 bases to trimming and J lost 2 bases, with 12 bases between them. The CDR3 reads CASSTYDPNTEAFF. The CDR3 DNA is TGTGCCAGCAGCACGTATGATCCAAACACTGAAGCTTTCTTT.

The chain recombines TRBV7-2 with TRBJ2-7; TRBD1 agrees at 7 bases. Germline V gives CDR1 SGHTA, CDR2 FQGNSA. CDR3 length: 14 residues. Trimming removed 5 bases from V and 0 bases from J; junction bases left unmatched: 4. In DNA form, the CDR3 reads TGTGCCAGCAGCACGACAGGGTTCTCCTACGAGCAGTACTTC. Amino acids: CASSTTGFSYEQYF.

The gene calls are TRBV9 and TRBJ2-7; TRBD1 agrees at 9 bases. V was pared by 4 bases and J by 5 bases, with 13 bases of the junction left unmatched. This CDR3 contains 16 residues. Germline assignment: CDR1 SGDLS and CDR2 YYNGEE. DNA of the CDR3: TGTGCCAGCAGCTTAGGACAGGGGAAAACGACGCACGAGCAGTACTTC. It specifies CASSLGQGKTTHEQYF.

The rearrangement links TRBV12-3 or TRBV12-4 to TRBJ2-7; 8 nucleotides agree with TRBD1. This CDR3 contains 15 residues. Trimming at V came to 4 bases and at J to 5 bases, leaving 10 bases not matched to a gene. The CDR3 is CASSYRGQVRDEQYF. As DNA, the CDR3 is TGTGCCAGCAGTTATAGGGGACAGGTCCGCGACGAGCAGTACTTC.